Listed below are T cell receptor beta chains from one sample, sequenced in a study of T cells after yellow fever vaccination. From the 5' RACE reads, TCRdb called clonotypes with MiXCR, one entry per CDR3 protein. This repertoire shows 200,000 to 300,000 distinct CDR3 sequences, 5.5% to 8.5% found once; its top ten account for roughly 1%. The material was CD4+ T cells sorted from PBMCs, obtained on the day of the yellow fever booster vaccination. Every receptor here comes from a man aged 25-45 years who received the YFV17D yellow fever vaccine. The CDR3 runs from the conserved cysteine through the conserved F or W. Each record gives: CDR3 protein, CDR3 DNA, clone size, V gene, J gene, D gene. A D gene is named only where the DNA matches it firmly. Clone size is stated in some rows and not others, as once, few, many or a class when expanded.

CDR3aa: CASTFPGQSENYGYTF
CDR3nt: TGTGCCAGCACCTTCCCCGGACAGTCCGAAAACTATGGCTACACCTTC
abundance: .
v_gene: TRBV7-9
j_gene: TRBJ1-2
d_gene: .

CDR3aa: CASSPPGAENYEQYF
CDR3nt: TGTGCCAGCAGCCCCCCAGGAGCGGAGAACTACGAGCAGTACTTC
abundance: few
v_gene: TRBV7-2
j_gene: TRBJ2-7
d_gene: .

CDR3aa: CSVEIAGTTGGVEYF
CDR3nt: TGCAGCGTTGAGATAGCGGGCACGACGGGCGGCGTGGAGTACTTC
abundance: many
v_gene: TRBV29-1
j_gene: TRBJ2-7
d_gene: TRBD2

CDR3aa: CASSSHRTEETQYF
CDR3nt: TGTGCCAGCAGCTCACACCGGACAGAAGAGACCCAGTACTTC
abundance: few
v_gene: TRBV7-8
j_gene: TRBJ2-5
d_gene: .

CDR3aa: CASSLSGGYNEQFF
CDR3nt: TGTGCCAGCAGTCTCTCCGGGGGTTACAATGAGCAGTTCTTC
abundance: many
v_gene: TRBV12-3/TRBV12-4
j_gene: TRBJ2-1
d_gene: .

CDR3aa: CASSLELRRANTGELFF
CDR3nt: TGTGCCAGCAGCTTGGAACTCCGGAGGGCTAACACCGGGGAGCTGTTTTTT
abundance: .
v_gene: TRBV5-5
j_gene: TRBJ2-2
d_gene: .

CDR3aa: CASSPKTGESSYEQYF
CDR3nt: TGCGCCAGCAGCCCCAAGACGGGCGAAAGCTCCTACGAGCAGTACTTC
abundance: many
v_gene: TRBV5-1
j_gene: TRBJ2-7
d_gene: .

CDR3aa: CASSMGDTQYF
CDR3nt: TGTGCCAGTAGTATGGGGGATACGCAGTATTTT
abundance: many
v_gene: TRBV19
j_gene: TRBJ2-3
d_gene: .

CDR3aa: CASSQAFTTGTYEQYF
CDR3nt: TGCGCCAGCAGCCAAGCCTTTACTACGGGGACCTACGAGCAGTACTTC
abundance: .
v_gene: TRBV4-3
j_gene: TRBJ2-7
d_gene: .

CDR3aa: CSAGIPGAPETQYF
CDR3nt: TGCAGTGCTGGAATACCGGGAGCCCCAGAGACCCAGTACTTC
abundance: .
v_gene: TRBV20-1
j_gene: TRBJ2-5
d_gene: .

CDR3aa: CASSPEASGPSYEQYF
CDR3nt: TGTGCCAGCTCACCAGAGGCTAGCGGACCTTCCTACGAGCAGTACTTC
abundance: .
v_gene: TRBV18
j_gene: TRBJ2-7
d_gene: TRBD2

CDR3aa: CASSLTGQSSYNEQFF
CDR3nt: TGCGCCAGCAGCTTGACCGGGCAAAGCTCCTACAATGAGCAGTTCTTC
abundance: .
v_gene: TRBV5-1
j_gene: TRBJ2-1
d_gene: .

CDR3aa: CASSHRTETGELFF
CDR3nt: TGTGCCAGCAGCCACAGGACAGAAACCGGGGAGCTGTTTTTT
abundance: .
v_gene: TRBV7-6
j_gene: TRBJ2-2
d_gene: .

CDR3aa: CASSLIARDEQFF
CDR3nt: TGTGCCAGCAGCTTAATAGCGCGCGATGAGCAGTTCTTC
abundance: many
v_gene: TRBV7-3
j_gene: TRBJ2-1
d_gene: .

CDR3aa: CASSSNPGTGDETQYF
CDR3nt: TGCGCCAGCAGCTCTAATCCCGGGACAGGGGATGAGACCCAGTACTTC
abundance: few
v_gene: TRBV5-1
j_gene: TRBJ2-5
d_gene: TRBD1

CDR3aa: CASRDGGGLQYF
CDR3nt: TGCGCCAGCAGGGATGGAGGAGGTTTGCAGTACTTC
abundance: few
v_gene: TRBV10-2
j_gene: TRBJ2-7
d_gene: .

CDR3aa: CASSLRGLADYNEQFF
CDR3nt: TGTGCCAGCAGCTTAAGGGGACTAGCGGACTACAATGAGCAGTTCTTC
abundance: many
v_gene: TRBV7-3
j_gene: TRBJ2-1
d_gene: TRBD2

CDR3aa: CASSKTSSYNEQFF
CDR3nt: TGTGCCAGCAGCAAGACTAGTTCCTACAATGAGCAGTTCTTC
abundance: .
v_gene: TRBV7-2
j_gene: TRBJ2-1
d_gene: .

CDR3aa: CASSQTFGTGNTEAFF
CDR3nt: TGTGCCAGCAGCCAAACGTTCGGGACGGGGAACACTGAAGCTTTCTTT
abundance: many
v_gene: TRBV3-1
j_gene: TRBJ1-1
d_gene: .

CDR3aa: CANLRADTQYF
CDR3nt: TGTGCCAACCTCCGAGCAGATACGCAGTATTTT
abundance: .
v_gene: TRBV19
j_gene: TRBJ2-3
d_gene: .

CDR3aa: CSARDFTSPREQYF
CDR3nt: TGCAGTGCTAGAGATTTCACTAGCCCCAGGGAGCAGTACTTC
abundance: .
v_gene: TRBV20-1
j_gene: TRBJ2-7
d_gene: .

CDR3aa: CSAMEGADYGYTF
CDR3nt: TGCAGTGCTATGGAGGGGGCTGACTATGGCTACACCTTC
abundance: few
v_gene: TRBV20-1
j_gene: TRBJ1-2
d_gene: TRBD1

CDR3aa: CASISQGSTGLETQYF
CDR3nt: TGTGCCAGCATTAGTCAGGGTTCGACGGGTCTGGAGACCCAGTACTTC
abundance: few
v_gene: TRBV2
j_gene: TRBJ2-5
d_gene: .

CDR3aa: CASRRRDSPLHF
CDR3nt: TGCGCCAGCAGACGGAGAGATTCACCCCTCCACTTT
abundance: .
v_gene: TRBV5-1
j_gene: TRBJ1-6
d_gene: .

CDR3aa: CASSPACPGLAGACEQFF
CDR3nt: TGTGCCAGCAGCCCAGCCTGCCCTGGACTAGCGGGAGCGTGCGAGCAGTTCTTC
abundance: .
v_gene: TRBV11-2
j_gene: TRBJ2-1
d_gene: TRBD2

CDR3aa: CASSQDLGILGANVLTF
CDR3nt: TGTGCCAGCTCCCAAGATCTCGGCATCCTCGGGGCCAACGTCCTGACTTTC
abundance: once
v_gene: TRBV3-1
j_gene: TRBJ2-6
d_gene: .

CDR3aa: CASRPTGGVGEQYF
CDR3nt: TGTGCCAGCAGACCCACAGGGGGCGTTGGCGAGCAGTACTTC
abundance: many
v_gene: TRBV27
j_gene: TRBJ2-7
d_gene: TRBD1

CDR3aa: CASSPRLAGGSTDTQYF
CDR3nt: TGTGCCAGCTCACCACGACTAGCGGGAGGAAGTACAGATACGCAGTATTTT
abundance: .
v_gene: TRBV18
j_gene: TRBJ2-3
d_gene: TRBD2

CDR3aa: CASSVTGGPYEQYF
CDR3nt: TGTGCCAGCAGCGTAACAGGGGGCCCCTACGAGCAGTACTTC
abundance: .
v_gene: TRBV7-2
j_gene: TRBJ2-7
d_gene: TRBD1

CDR3aa: CASSFVQSGGADTQYF
CDR3nt: TGTGCCAGCAGTTTCGTCCAGTCGGGGGGCGCAGATACGCAGTATTTT
abundance: few
v_gene: TRBV12-3/TRBV12-4
j_gene: TRBJ2-3
d_gene: .

CDR3aa: CASTEIWTGETQYF
CDR3nt: TGTGCCAGCACCGAGATATGGACTGGGGAGACCCAGTACTTC
abundance: .
v_gene: TRBV6-5
j_gene: TRBJ2-5
d_gene: .